The clone carrying this T cell receptor (beta chain) was recorded many times. This entry belongs to a study of T cells in Graves' hyperthyroidism and ophthalmopathy. Trimming left V 0 bases short and J 11 bases short, with 13 bases between. Germline assignment: CDR1 ENHRY and CDR2 SYGVKD. The CDR3 spans 13 residues. Amplification of TCR beta CDR3 regions used RNA as the template. First-round RT-PCR of the TCR CDR3 relied on the HTBI primer set. Using its own MiXCR run on the multiplex PCR reads, TCRdb lists one record per CDR3 protein. The repertoire consists of some 270,000 distinct CDR3 sequences, with about 13% occurring once and the leading ten covering approximately 7.9%. Exclusions: uncontrolled infection, other autoimmune disease, pregnancy, lactation. Diagnosis relied on clinical symptoms, serum thyroxine and TRAb, thyroid ultrasound and orbital computed tomography.

This clonotype originated in a middle-aged woman with Graves' hyperthyroidism. This rearrangement joins TRBV10-3 to TRBJ1-2, with D possibly being TRBD1 (5 bases). Source material: blood. The CDR3 sequence is CAISESRGEMYTF. CDR3 DNA sequence: TGTGCCATCAGTGAGTCGAGGGGCGAGATGTACACCTTC.